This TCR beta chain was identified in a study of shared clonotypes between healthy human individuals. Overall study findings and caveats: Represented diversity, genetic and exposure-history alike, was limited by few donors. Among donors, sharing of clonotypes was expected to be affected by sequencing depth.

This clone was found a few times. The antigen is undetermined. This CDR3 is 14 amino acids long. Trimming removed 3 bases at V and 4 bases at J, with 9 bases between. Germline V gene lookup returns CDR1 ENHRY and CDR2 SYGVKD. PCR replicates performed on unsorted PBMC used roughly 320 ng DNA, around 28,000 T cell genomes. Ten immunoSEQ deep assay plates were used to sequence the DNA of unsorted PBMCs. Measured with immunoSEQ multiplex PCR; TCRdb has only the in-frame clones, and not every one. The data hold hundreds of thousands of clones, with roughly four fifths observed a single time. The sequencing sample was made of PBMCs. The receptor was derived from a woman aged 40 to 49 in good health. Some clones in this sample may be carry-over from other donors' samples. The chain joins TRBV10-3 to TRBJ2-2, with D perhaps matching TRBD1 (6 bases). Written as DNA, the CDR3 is TGTGCCATCAGTGATGGACAGCTCACCGGGGAGCTGTTTTTT. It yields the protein CAISDGQLTGELFF.